These 9 T cell receptor beta chains were all obtained from the same sample, sequenced in a study of CD8 T cells in Susac syndrome. RNA in amounts of roughly 0.5 to 1 ug was reverse transcribed with random hexamers. TCRdb re-called the immunoSEQ multiplex PCR reads with MiXCR, one entry per CDR3 protein. This table holds some 260,000 distinct CDR3 sequences, 85% found once. Sequencing was done on a sample of CD8+ T cells from PBMCs. These receptors were obtained from a human donor with multiple sclerosis.

The rearrangement joins TRBV27 to TRBJ2-7; TRBD1 agrees at 7 bases. Trimming took 6 bases from V and 3 from J; bases not matched to a gene: 14. The CDR3 extends over 16 amino acids. Germline lookup yields CDR1 MNHEY and CDR2 SMNVEV (reference sequence). DNA for the CDR3: TGTGCCAGCAGAGCCCTAGCCGGGACAGATTACTACGAGCAGTACTTC. This sequence encodes CASRALAGTDYYEQYF.

This clonotype appeared many times. The rearrangement joins TRBV5-4 to TRBJ1-1; D not resolved. The CDR3 has 11 amino acids. V dropped 1 base and J dropped 5 bases, with 3 bases sitting between them. Germline CDR1 reads SGHNT; CDR2 reads YYREEE (reference sequence). CDR3 amino acids: CASSLRTEAFF. The CDR3 coding sequence is TGTGCCAGCAGCTTGCGTACTGAAGCTTTCTTT.

This chain joins TRBV7-9 and TRBJ1-1; 11 positions agree with TRBD1. With 1 base clipped from V and 6 bases from J, the junction kept 4 bases outside the gene matches. Looked up from germline, CDR1 is SEHNR and CDR2 is FQNEAQ (reference sequence). CDR3 length equals 15 residues. CDR3 sequence: CASSLGTGGVAEAFF. The CDR3 coding sequence is TGTGCCAGCAGCTTAGGGACAGGGGGCGTCGCTGAAGCTTTCTTT.

CDR3 in DNA: TGTGCCAGCAGTTTATCCCCACTAGTTAGTCCGTACAATGAGCAGTTCTTC. It codes for CASSLSPLVSPYNEQFF. The gene calls are TRBV27 and TRBJ2-1; possible D gene TRBD2, 5 bases. V was trimmed by 0 bases and J by 4 bases, leaving 16 bases between them. CDR3 length equals 17 residues. CDR1 MNHEY and CDR2 SMNVEV come from the germline V gene (reference sequence).

The chain links TRBV30 to TRBJ2-7; TRBD1 might be the D (6 bases). The CDR3 contains 12 residues. Trimming took off 2 bases at V and 5 bases at J, with 10 bases between the two ends. Germline CDR1 reads GTSNPN; CDR2 reads SVGIG (reference sequence). DNA of the CDR3: TGTGCCTGGAGTTCACAGGGTGACGAGCAGTACTTC. Residues: CAWSSQGDEQYF.

The V and J genes are TRBV27 and TRBJ2-7; 10 positions agree with TRBD1. The V gene end was trimmed by 8 bases and the J gene end by 5 bases; junction bases not matched to a gene: 9. Germline V CDR1 and CDR2: MNHEY, SMNVEV (reference sequence). The CDR3 is made up of 14 amino acids. CDR3 protein: CASGRDRGVDEQYF. The CDR3 nucleotides are TGTGCCAGCGGCCGGGACAGGGGCGTCGACGAGCAGTACTTC.

DNA for the CDR3: TGTGCCAGCAGCCAATCGGGGGGCACTTCACCCCTCCACTTT. Translation: CASSQSGGTSPLHF. The gene calls are TRBV14 and TRBJ1-6; a weak D match, TRBD1 (6 bases). Trimming took off 2 bases at V and 9 bases at J, with 11 bases between the two ends. Per germline, CDR1 SGHDN and CDR2 FVKESK. There are 14 residues in the CDR3.

The chain combines TRBV29-1 with TRBJ2-7; TRBD1 aligns across 7 bases. With 4 bases clipped from V and 4 bases from J, the junction kept 7 bases outside the gene matches. Per the germline V gene, CDR1 is SQVTM and CDR2 is ANQGSEA. The CDR3 has 13 residues. CDR3 loop: CSVAGGTGYEQYF. The CDR3 DNA reads as TGCAGCGTTGCAGGGGGTACAGGATACGAGCAGTACTTC.

Remarks on this clonotype: Its ends do not fully match the called genes, so a read error is possible. V usage is TRBV3-1 and J usage is TRBJ1-1; D perhaps matches TRBD1 (6 bases). Germline V gene lookup returns CDR1 LGHDT and CDR2 YNNKEL (reference sequence). The CDR3 is made up of 17 amino acids. The CDR3 loop reads CASSQPMGGLENTEVFF. CDR3 DNA sequence: TGTGCCAGCAGCCAACCCATGGGGGGGCTCGAGAACACTGAAGTTTTCTTT.